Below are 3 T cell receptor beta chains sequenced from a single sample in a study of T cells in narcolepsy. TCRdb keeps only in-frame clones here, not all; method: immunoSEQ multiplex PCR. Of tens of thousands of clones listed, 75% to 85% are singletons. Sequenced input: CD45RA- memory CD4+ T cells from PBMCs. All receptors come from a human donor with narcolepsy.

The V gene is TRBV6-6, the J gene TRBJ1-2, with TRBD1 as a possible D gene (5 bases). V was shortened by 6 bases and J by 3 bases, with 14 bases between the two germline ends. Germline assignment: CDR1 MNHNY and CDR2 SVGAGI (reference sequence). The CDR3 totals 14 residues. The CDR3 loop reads CASSVRVPDYGYTF. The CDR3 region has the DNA TGTGCCAGCAGCGTCAGGGTTCCCGACTATGGCTACACCTTC.

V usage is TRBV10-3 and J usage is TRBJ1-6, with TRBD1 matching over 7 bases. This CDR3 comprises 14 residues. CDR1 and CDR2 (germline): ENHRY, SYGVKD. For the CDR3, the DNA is TGTTCCCTCCCCTCCCCGGGACAGATATGGACCCTCCACTTT. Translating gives CSLPSPGQIWTLHF.

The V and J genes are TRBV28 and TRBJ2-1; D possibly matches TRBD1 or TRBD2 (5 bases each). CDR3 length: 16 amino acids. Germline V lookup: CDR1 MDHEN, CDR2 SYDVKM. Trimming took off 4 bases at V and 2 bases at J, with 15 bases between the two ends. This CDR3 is CASSSPSGGTYNEQFF. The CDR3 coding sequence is TGTGCCAGCAGTTCCCCCAGTGGGGGAACCTACAATGAGCAGTTCTTC.